These 17 T cell receptor beta chains came from one sample sequenced in a study of blood T cell repertoires in COVID-19. Clones were read by immunoSEQ multiplex PCR, and TCRdb kept only the in-frame ones, dropping some. This table holds over 400,000 clones, roughly 89% found once. The sequencing sample was made of peripheral blood. These receptors were collected from a woman in her fifties or sixties with COVID-19, enrolled during active disease.

This chain connects TRBV12-5 to TRBJ2-5; 12 nucleotides match TRBD2. J was trimmed by 5 bases and V by 6 bases; bases with no gene match: 10. Germline V CDR1 and CDR2: LGHNT, FRNRAP. The CDR3 has 16 residues. CDR3 nucleotides: TGTGCTAGTGGCGCGACTAGCGGGGGTTTCGGCGAGACCCAGTACTTC. Its protein product is CASGATSGGFGETQYF.

The rearrangement uses TRBV12-3 or TRBV12-4 and TRBJ2-7; 8 nucleotides line up with TRBD2. The J segment lost 6 bases and the V segment lost 6 bases, leaving 7 bases of the junction unmatched. The CDR3 is made up of 13 amino acids. The chain's CDR3 is CASSRTSNREQYF. In nucleotides, the CDR3 is TGTGCCAGCAGCCGGACTAGCAATCGCGAGCAGTACTTC.

This clone was seen a single time. The rearrangement links TRBV3-1 (or the pseudogene TRBV3-2) to TRBJ1-1; possible D gene TRBD1, 6 bases. CDR3 size: 14 residues. V lost 3 bases and J 3 bases, leaving 11 bases between the germline ends. Germline V gene lookup returns CDR1 LGHDT and CDR2 YNNKEL (reference sequence). CDR3 region: CASSHSQGHTEAFF. The DNA of the CDR3 is TGTGCCAGCAGCCACTCACAGGGACACACTGAAGCTTTCTTT.

V gene TRBV27 combines with J gene TRBJ2-1; TRBD2 aligns across 9 bases. Germline CDR1 reads MNHEY; CDR2 reads SMNVEV (reference sequence). The V and J ends lost 11 bases and 5 bases, in that order; junction bases with no gene match: 10. The CDR3 sequence is 14 residues long. The CDR3 sequence is CACALAGWDNEQFF. The CDR3 DNA sequence: TGTGCCTGTGCTCTAGCGGGGTGGGACAATGAGCAGTTCTTC.

Points on this clone: Other DNA sequences in the same sample also yield this CDR3. This sequence joins TRBV5-1 and TRBJ1-6; TRBD1 agrees at 8 bases. Germline trimming cut 4 bases from V and 9 bases from J; bases unmatched to any gene: 6. Germline CDR1 reads SGHRS; CDR2 reads YFSETQ. The CDR3 totals 14 residues. Here the CDR3 DNA reads TGCGCCAGCAGCCTCGGACAGGGAAGTTCACCCCTCCACTTT. Residues: CASSLGQGSSPLHF.

The rearrangement uses TRBV3-1 (or the pseudogene TRBV3-2) and TRBJ1-1; tentative D call: TRBD1 (5 bases). The CDR3 runs 12 residues. Germline-derived CDR1 and CDR2 are LGHDT and YNNKEL (reference sequence). Trimming took 1 base from V and 7 from J, leaving 7 bases between them. The CDR3, as DNA: TGTGCCAGCAGCCAAGGGGGGGATGAAGCTTTCTTT. It codes for CASSQGGDEAFF.

This chain connects TRBV3-1 (or the pseudogene TRBV3-2) to TRBJ1-2, with TRBD1 as a possible D gene (5 bases). Germline V CDR1 and CDR2: LGHDT, YNNKEL (reference sequence). Trimming took off 4 bases at V and 8 bases at J, with 17 bases between the two ends. The CDR3 loop spans 14 amino acids. In DNA form, the CDR3 reads TGTGCCAGCAGCCGCCCCCCCAGGGAAAGCGGCTACACCTTC. This translates into CASSRPPRESGYTF.

CDR3 sequence reads: CASSSRDSYVPLHF. DNA for the CDR3: TGTGCCAGCAGTTCTCGGGACAGTTACGTACCCCTCCACTTT. The chain combines TRBV6-5 with TRBJ1-6, with 7 bases matching TRBD1. The CDR3 spans 14 residues. The germline V gene has CDR1 MNHEY and CDR2 SVGAGI. The junction had 9 bases not matched to a gene; V was cut back by 4 bases and J by 12 bases.

V gene TRBV7-7 combines with J gene TRBJ2-5; perhaps TRBD1 as D (6 bases). The CDR3 length is 15 residues. Germline V CDR1 and CDR2: SSHAT, FNYEAQ (reference sequence). V was cut by 1 base and J by 2 bases, with 11 bases left in between. The CDR3 region has the DNA TGTGCCAGCAGCTTAGACCCAGGGGATCAAGAGACCCAGTACTTC. This translates into CASSLDPGDQETQYF.

The chain carries TRBV5-1 and TRBJ2-3; TRBD2 agrees at 9 bases. The germline gives CDR1 SGHRS, CDR2 YFSETQ. V gave up 2 bases and J gave up 5 bases; unmatched junction bases: 6. The CDR3 is made up of 15 amino acids. CDR3 DNA: TGCGCCAGCAGCTTCATGGCTAGCGGGGAAGATACGCAGTATTTT. It translates to CASSFMASGEDTQYF. The variable domain in full, with the rest retrieved from reference TRBV5-1 and TRBJ2-3, is KAGVTQTPRYLIKTRGQQVTLSCSPISGHRSVSWYQQTPGQGLQFLFEYFSETQRNKGNFPGRFSGRQFSNSRSEMNVSTLELGDSALYLCASSFMASGEDTQYFGPGTRLTVL.

This chain joins TRBV3-1 (or the pseudogene TRBV3-2) and TRBJ1-2; 7 bases map to TRBD1. This CDR3 is built from 14 residues. Trimming cost V 6 bases and J 2 bases; bases outside gene matches: 6. CDR1 and CDR2 (germline): LGHDT, YNNKEL (reference sequence). This CDR3 is CASRPTGQNYGYTF. The CDR3 DNA sequence: TGTGCCAGCAGACCAACGGGACAGAACTATGGCTACACCTTC.

The genes are TRBV11-2 and TRBJ2-1; 9 bases align to TRBD2. V trimming: 5 bases; J trimming: 10 bases; junction bases outside the gene matches: 12. This CDR3 region has 15 residues. The germline CDR1 and CDR2 sequences are SGHAT and FQNNGV. CDR3 protein: CASSPQGGLAREQFF. The CDR3 DNA is TGTGCCAGCAGCCCCCAGGGGGGACTAGCCCGCGAGCAGTTCTTC. The full variable domain, with the rest looked up from reference TRBV11-2 and TRBJ2-1, is EAGVAQSPRYKIIEKRQSVAFWCNPISGHATLYWYQQILGQGPKLLIQFQNNGVVDDSQLPKDRFSAERLKGVDSTLKIQPAKLEDSAVYLCASSPQGGLAREQFFGPGTRLTVL.

The V and J genes are TRBV7-8 and TRBJ2-7, with D possibly being TRBD1 (6 bases). Germline V lookup: CDR1 SGHVS, CDR2 FQNEAQ. CDR3 size: 14 residues. Trimming pared 5 bases from V and 7 bases from J, leaving 18 bases between. The CDR3: CASSHHRESGEQYF. The CDR3 coding sequence is TGTGCCAGCAGCCATCACAGGGAGTCGGGTGAGCAGTACTTC.

V gene TRBV7-3 combines with J gene TRBJ2-5, with TRBD2 matching 10 bases. Losses at the gene ends were 5 bases for V and 4 bases for J; bases not matched to a gene: 4. This CDR3 is built from 14 residues. Germline loops: CDR1 SGHTA, CDR2 FQGTGA. Written as DNA, the CDR3 is TGTGCCAGCAGCAGATCTAGCGGGGGAGAGACCCAGTACTTC. Its protein product is CASSRSSGGETQYF.

The V call is TRBV30, the J call TRBJ1-6; 9 bases are a match to TRBD1. The CDR3 loop spans 19 amino acids. The germline V gene encodes CDR1 GTSNPN and CDR2 SVGIG (reference sequence). Trimming cost V 1 base and J 4 bases; bases outside gene matches: 14. The chain's CDR3 is CAWSAGTGTGFIYNSPLHF. CDR3 coding DNA: TGTGCCTGGAGTGCCGGAACCGGGACAGGGTTCATTTATAATTCACCCCTCCACTTT. Looking up the rest from reference TRBV30 and TRBJ1-6 gives the full variable domain: SQTIHQWPATLVQPVGSPLSLECTVEGTSNPNLYWYRQAAGRGLQLLFYSVGIGQISSEVPQNLSASRPQDRQFILSSKKLLLSDSGFYLCAWSAGTGTGFIYNSPLHFGNGTRLTVT.

The V call is TRBV2, the J call TRBJ1-4; D not resolved. The V and J ends lost 2 bases and 0 bases respectively, with 7 bases between them. The CDR3 is 15 amino acids. Germline V CDR1 and CDR2: SNHLY, FYNNEI. The CDR3, as DNA: TGTGCCAGCAGTGAACTTACAACAACTAATGAAAAACTGTTTTTT. Amino acids: CASSELTTTNEKLFF.

This chain links TRBV4-1 with TRBJ2-1; D might be TRBD1 (5 bases). This CDR3 is built from 16 residues. Germline CDR1 MGHRA, CDR2 YSYEKL. V gave up 0 bases and J gave up 10 bases, with 19 bases separating them. CDR3 bases: TGCGCCAGCAGCCAAGAGTCGACAGTTACGGGTAGAGAGCAGTTCTTC. It translates to CASSQESTVTGREQFF.